This T cell receptor beta chain stems from a study of technical replicates of blood from a handful of donors. Trimming shortened V by 4 bases and J by 6 bases, and 9 bases separated the two germline ends. This CDR3 region has 13 residues. Per germline, CDR1 SEHNR and CDR2 FQNEAQ (reference sequence). Some clones are missing from TCRdb's copy, which holds only in-frame ones; the method was immunoSEQ multiplex PCR. The data contain some 99,000 clones, around 95% of them seen just once; the ten biggest clones take up 0.2% to 0.25%. Sequenced: T cells isolated from PBMCs. The receptor comes from a human donor in good health. The rearrangement uses TRBV7-9 and TRBJ1-4; D is undetermined. The DNA of the CDR3 is TGTGCCAGCAGCTCCGGCGGCCATGAAAAACTGTTTTTT. Its protein product is CASSSGGHEKLFF. Complete variable domain (other parts from reference TRBV7-9 and TRBJ1-4): DTGVSQNPRHKITKRGQNVTFRCDPISEHNRLYWYRQTLGQGPEFLTYFQNEAQLEKSRLLSDRFSAERPKGSFSTLEIQRTEQGDSAMYLCASSSGGHEKLFFGSGTQLSVL.